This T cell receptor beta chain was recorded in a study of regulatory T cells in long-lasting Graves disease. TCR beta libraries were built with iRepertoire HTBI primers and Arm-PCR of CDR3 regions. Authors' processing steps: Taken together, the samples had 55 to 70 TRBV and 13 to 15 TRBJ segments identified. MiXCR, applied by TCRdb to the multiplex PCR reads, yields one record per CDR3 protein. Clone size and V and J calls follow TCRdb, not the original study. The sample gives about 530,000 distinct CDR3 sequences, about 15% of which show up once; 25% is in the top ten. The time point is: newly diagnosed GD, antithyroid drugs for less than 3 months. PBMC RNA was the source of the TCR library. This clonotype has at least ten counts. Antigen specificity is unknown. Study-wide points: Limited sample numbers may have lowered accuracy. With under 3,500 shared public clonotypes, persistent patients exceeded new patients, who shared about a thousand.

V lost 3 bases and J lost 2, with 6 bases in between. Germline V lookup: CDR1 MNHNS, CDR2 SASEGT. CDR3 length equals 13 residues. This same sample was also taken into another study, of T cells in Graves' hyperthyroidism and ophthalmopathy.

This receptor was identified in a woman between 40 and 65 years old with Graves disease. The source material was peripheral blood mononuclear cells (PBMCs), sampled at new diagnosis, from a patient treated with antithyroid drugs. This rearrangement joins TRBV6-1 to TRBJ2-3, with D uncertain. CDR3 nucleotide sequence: TGTGCCAGCAGTGAGCTAATCACAGATACGCAGTATTTT. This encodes CASSELITDTQYF.